This is a list of T cell receptor beta chains from one sample in a study of shared clonotypes between healthy human individuals. Clones were read by immunoSEQ multiplex PCR, and TCRdb kept only the in-frame ones, dropping some. The table includes hundreds of thousands of clones, approximately 96% detected once. The sample taken for sequencing was naive CD8+ T cells sorted from blood. Source of these receptors: a woman in her twenties or thirties in good health. CDR3s include the opening cysteine and the closing phenylalanine or tryptophan. Fields, in order: V gene, D gene, J gene, clone size, CDR3 DNA, CDR3 protein. A D gene is named only where the DNA matches it firmly. Clone size is stated in some rows and not others, as once, few, many or a class when expanded.

v_call: TRBV27; d_call: TRBD2; j_call: TRBJ2-7; clone_size: NA; cdr3_nt: TGTGCCAGCAGTTTTGGCGGGAGGACGGAAGAGCAGTACTTC; cdr3_aa: CASSFGGRTEEQYF
v_call: TRBV4-1; d_call: NA; j_call: TRBJ2-7; clone_size: NA; cdr3_nt: TGCGCCAGCAGCCAAGATGGGTACGAGCAGTACTTC; cdr3_aa: CASSQDGYEQYF
v_call: TRBV13; d_call: NA; j_call: TRBJ2-3; clone_size: NA; cdr3_nt: TGTGCCAGCAGCTTAGGCAGAACAGATACGCAGTATTTT; cdr3_aa: CASSLGRTDTQYF
v_call: TRBV5-6; d_call: NA; j_call: TRBJ2-7; clone_size: NA; cdr3_nt: TGTGCCAGCAGCTTGGGGGCGGTCTACGAGCAGTACTTC; cdr3_aa: CASSLGAVYEQYF
v_call: TRBV5-6; d_call: NA; j_call: TRBJ2-3; clone_size: NA; cdr3_nt: TGTGCCAGCAGCTTACTCACTGGCACAGATACGCAGTATTTT; cdr3_aa: CASSLLTGTDTQYF
v_call: TRBV10-2; d_call: TRBD2; j_call: TRBJ2-3; clone_size: NA; cdr3_nt: TGCGCCAGCGGAGCGGTAGCGGGGAAAGATACGCAGTATTTT; cdr3_aa: CASGAVAGKDTQYF
v_call: TRBV7-6; d_call: NA; j_call: TRBJ2-3; clone_size: NA; cdr3_nt: TGTGCCAGCAGCTTAGTGGCGGGTTCGGAAGATACGCAGTATTTT; cdr3_aa: CASSLVAGSEDTQYF
v_call: TRBV30; d_call: NA; j_call: TRBJ2-1; clone_size: NA; cdr3_nt: TGTGCCTGGAGTGACAGGGGAGGTGAGCAGTTCTTC; cdr3_aa: CAWSDRGGEQFF
v_call: TRBV7-3; d_call: TRBD2; j_call: TRBJ2-1; clone_size: NA; cdr3_nt: TGTGCCAGCAGCTTAGACGGGACTAGACTTCACGAGCAGTTCTTC; cdr3_aa: CASSLDGTRLHEQFF
v_call: TRBV6-1; d_call: NA; j_call: TRBJ2-7; clone_size: NA; cdr3_nt: TGTGCCAGCAGTGATGTAAGATTTCTATCCTACGAGCAGTACTTC; cdr3_aa: CASSDVRFLSYEQYF
v_call: TRBV19; d_call: TRBD2; j_call: TRBJ2-3; clone_size: NA; cdr3_nt: TGTGCCAGTAAGGCGGGAGGTGCAGATACGCAGTATTTT; cdr3_aa: CASKAGGADTQYF
v_call: TRBV7-9; d_call: NA; j_call: TRBJ2-2; clone_size: NA; cdr3_nt: TGTGCCAGCAGCTTAGCCAGGGTTATCGCCGGGGAGCTGTTTTTT; cdr3_aa: CASSLARVIAGELFF
v_call: TRBV28; d_call: NA; j_call: TRBJ1-2; clone_size: NA; cdr3_nt: TGTGCCAGCAGTTTAACCCCCCATAACCCTTCGCCGGGGAATGGCTACACCTTC; cdr3_aa: CASSLTPHNPSPGNGYTF
v_call: TRBV29-1; d_call: TRBD1; j_call: TRBJ1-4; clone_size: NA; cdr3_nt: TGCAGCGCCCGGGGACAGGGGGGTGAAAAACTGTTTTTT; cdr3_aa: CSARGQGGEKLFF
v_call: TRBV2; d_call: TRBD2; j_call: TRBJ2-1; clone_size: NA; cdr3_nt: TGTGCCAGGACTCAGACTAGCGGCTACAATGAGCAGTTCTTC; cdr3_aa: CARTQTSGYNEQFF
v_call: TRBV28; d_call: TRBD2; j_call: TRBJ2-3; clone_size: NA; cdr3_nt: TGTGCCAGCGCCGGGGGGGACTCCACAGATACGCAGTATTTT; cdr3_aa: CASAGGDSTDTQYF
v_call: TRBV28; d_call: NA; j_call: TRBJ2-2; clone_size: NA; cdr3_nt: TGTGCCAGCAGTTACGGATTGAACACCGGGGAGCTGTTTTTT; cdr3_aa: CASSYGLNTGELFF
v_call: TRBV23-1; d_call: NA; j_call: TRBJ2-7; clone_size: NA; cdr3_nt: TGCGCCAGCAGTCAATCGGTGCGGAACCCCTACGAGCAGTACTTC; cdr3_aa: CASSQSVRNPYEQYF
v_call: TRBV6-1; d_call: NA; j_call: TRBJ2-7; clone_size: NA; cdr3_nt: TGTGCCAGCGGCCGAACAGGGAACCCGTACGAGCAGTACTTC; cdr3_aa: CASGRTGNPYEQYF
v_call: TRBV28; d_call: TRBD2; j_call: TRBJ2-1; clone_size: NA; cdr3_nt: TGTGCCAGCAGTTCGCTTTCCGCCGGGACTAGCAGCCATGAGCAGTTCTTC; cdr3_aa: CASSSLSAGTSSHEQFF
v_call: TRBV10-3; d_call: NA; j_call: TRBJ2-1; clone_size: NA; cdr3_nt: TGTGCCATCAGTGACCCAGCGATGACCTACAATGAGCAGTTCTTC; cdr3_aa: CAISDPAMTYNEQFF
v_call: TRBV7-9; d_call: TRBD1; j_call: TRBJ1-2; clone_size: NA; cdr3_nt: TGTGCCAGCAGCGCCAGCGGGGGACAGTCCCTGAAAATGGATGGCTACACCTTC; cdr3_aa: CASSASGGQSLKMDGYTF
v_call: TRBV9; d_call: NA; j_call: TRBJ1-2; clone_size: NA; cdr3_nt: TGTGCCAGCAGCGTAGCGGACGGAATCTATGGCTACACCTTC; cdr3_aa: CASSVADGIYGYTF
v_call: TRBV11-1; d_call: NA; j_call: TRBJ1-1; clone_size: NA; cdr3_nt: TGTGCCAGCAGCCCGGGGCCGTATGGCACTGAAGCTTTCTTT; cdr3_aa: CASSPGPYGTEAFF
v_call: TRBV27; d_call: NA; j_call: TRBJ2-5; clone_size: NA; cdr3_nt: TGTGCCAGCAGTTGGAACGGCAACCAAGAGACCCAGTACTTC; cdr3_aa: CASSWNGNQETQYF
v_call: TRBV23-1; d_call: NA; j_call: TRBJ2-7; clone_size: NA; cdr3_nt: TGCGCCAGCAGCCCCCGGGCTAACTCCTACGAGCAGTACTTC; cdr3_aa: CASSPRANSYEQYF
v_call: TRBV28; d_call: TRBD1; j_call: TRBJ1-3; clone_size: NA; cdr3_nt: TGTGCCAGCAGCCACGACAGGGGGCGATTTGGAAACACCATATATTTT; cdr3_aa: CASSHDRGRFGNTIYF
v_call: TRBV29-1; d_call: NA; j_call: TRBJ1-2; clone_size: NA; cdr3_nt: TGCAGCGTTGAAGATTTAAACAACTATGGCTACACCTTC; cdr3_aa: CSVEDLNNYGYTF
v_call: TRBV6-1; d_call: NA; j_call: TRBJ1-6; clone_size: NA; cdr3_nt: TGTGCCAGCAGTGAGAACCTCCCAAGAGGACGTTCACCCCTCCACTTT; cdr3_aa: CASSENLPRGRSPLHF
v_call: TRBV19; d_call: TRBD2; j_call: TRBJ2-3; clone_size: NA; cdr3_nt: TGTGCCAGTAGTGCCGGACTAGCGGACACAGATACGCAGTATTTT; cdr3_aa: CASSAGLADTDTQYF
v_call: TRBV5-1; d_call: TRBD1; j_call: TRBJ1-2; clone_size: NA; cdr3_nt: TGCGCCAGCAGCGGGGACAGGGGAGCTGCCGGCTACACCTTC; cdr3_aa: CASSGDRGAAGYTF
v_call: TRBV4-1; d_call: TRBD2; j_call: TRBJ2-7; clone_size: NA; cdr3_nt: TGCGCCAGCAGCCAAGGGCCCATGCGGCGGGAGTGGACCTACGAGCAGTACTTC; cdr3_aa: CASSQGPMRREWTYEQYF
v_call: TRBV15; d_call: NA; j_call: TRBJ1-1; clone_size: once; cdr3_nt: TGTGCCACCAGCAACCCCAAGTTGGGCACTGAAGCTTTCTTT; cdr3_aa: CATSNPKLGTEAFF
v_call: TRBV27; d_call: NA; j_call: TRBJ2-7; clone_size: NA; cdr3_nt: TGTGCCAGCAGCCCCGGATGGGCCTACGAGCAGTACTTC; cdr3_aa: CASSPGWAYEQYF
v_call: TRBV19; d_call: TRBD1; j_call: TRBJ2-2; clone_size: NA; cdr3_nt: TGTGCCAGCGAGACAGGGGCCCCGGGCACCGGGGAGCTGTTTTTT; cdr3_aa: CASETGAPGTGELFF
v_call: TRBV27; d_call: NA; j_call: TRBJ2-7; clone_size: NA; cdr3_nt: TGTGCCAGCAGTTTTGCCGGGAACGAGCAGTACTTC; cdr3_aa: CASSFAGNEQYF
v_call: TRBV28; d_call: NA; j_call: TRBJ2-7; clone_size: NA; cdr3_nt: TGTGCCAGCAGTTTAACTCCGTACCACGAGCAGTACTTC; cdr3_aa: CASSLTPYHEQYF